Described below is a single T cell receptor (beta chain) sequence and its context. These data come from a study of blood T cell repertoires in COVID-19. Repertoires were generated with immunoSEQ multiplex PCR, while TCRdb's copy carries only in-frame clones and drops some. The top ten hold under 6.5% of the sample, which has over 300,000 clones, approximately 90% seen once. The origin of this receptor is a woman aged 30 to 39 who had recovered from COVID-19. The specimen was PBMCs or T cells enriched from blood (not recorded which).

The CDR3 region is CASSFQGLGRFEQYF. For the CDR3, the DNA is TGTGCCAGCAGCTTTCAGGGACTAGGGCGTTTCGAGCAGTACTTC. The rearrangement uses TRBV11-3 and TRBJ2-7; 8 nucleotides match TRBD2. With 3 bases clipped from V and 6 bases from J, the junction kept 10 bases outside the gene matches. The CDR3 contains 15 residues. Germline CDR1 and CDR2: SGHNT and YENEEA.